This T cell receptor beta chain was documented in a study of PD-1 blockade in classical Hodgkin lymphoma. V lost 9 bases, J lost 4 bases, and 8 bases stayed unmatched. This CDR3 spans 13 amino acids. Germline CDR1 ENHRY, CDR2 SYGVKD. Time point meaning: cycle 4 day 1 (C4D1), after around six weeks of nivolumab. The patients all showed relapse after autologous stem cell transplantation, while their brentuximab vedotin exposure varied. Negative selection with magnetic separation was used to purify CD4+ T cells from thawed PBMCs. Some clones are missing from TCRdb's copy, which holds only in-frame ones; the method was immunoSEQ multiplex PCR. This table holds roughly 30,000 clones, approximately 81% found once.

This TCR was recovered from a human donor with classical Hodgkin lymphoma. This chain links TRBV10-3 with TRBJ1-2; 7 nucleotides align to TRBD1. The source was CD4+ T cells from blood, collected before the fourth cycle of nivolumab. The CDR3 nucleotides read TGTGCCATTTGGAGGGGGCTTGGCTATGGCTACACCTTC. This gives the protein CAIWRGLGYGYTF.